The next 19 T cell receptor beta chains were all read from a single sample in a study of blood T cells in healthy people across ages. Then a second PCR, running about 6 to 11 cycles, was carried out with a sample-barcoded 5' primer and a J-beta primer mix. MiXCR was run by TCRdb on the 5' RACE reads, yielding one entry per CDR3 protein. The data contain 450,000 to 700,000 distinct CDR3 sequences, about 26% of them seen just once; the ten biggest clones take up 15% to 20%. Sequenced input: blood. The receptor set was obtained from a woman aged 70-85 years in good health.

This chain uses TRBV11-1 with TRBJ2-5, with D perhaps TRBD1 (5 bases). Looked up from germline, CDR1 is SGHAT and CDR2 is FQDESV (reference sequence). The CDR3 is 15 residues long. V was pared by 2 bases and J by 5 bases, with 15 bases between. The CDR3 region is CASSLFSRAEETQYF. DNA for the CDR3: TGTGCCAGCAGCTTATTTTCCAGGGCGGAGGAGACCCAGTACTTC.

The gene calls are TRBV3-1 and TRBJ2-7; 8 bases match TRBD2. Germline CDR1 reads LGHDT; CDR2 reads YNNKEL (reference sequence). This CDR3 has 14 amino acids. V dropped 4 bases and J dropped 2; count of bases not matched to a gene: 4. The CDR3 region is CASSRLAPPYEQYF. Here the CDR3 DNA reads TGTGCCAGCAGCCGACTAGCGCCGCCCTACGAGCAGTACTTC.

The chain carries TRBV11-2 and TRBJ2-1; 9 nucleotides match TRBD1. The germline V gene encodes CDR1 SGHAT and CDR2 FQNNGV. The CDR3 length is 16 residues. V was pared by 5 bases and J by 2 bases, with 7 bases of the junction left unmatched. For the CDR3, the DNA is TGTGCCAGCAGCGTCGCCGGGACAGGGACCTACAATGAGCAGTTCTTC. Its translation is CASSVAGTGTYNEQFF.

The chain uses TRBV6-2 or TRBV6-3 and TRBJ2-7; D gene unclear. The CDR3 extends over 13 amino acids. The V gene's germline CDR1 is MNHEY and CDR2 SVGEGT. V gave up 6 bases and J gave up 7 bases, with 16 bases separating them. CDR3 amino acids: CASRDTAIREQYF. The DNA for the CDR3 is TGTGCCAGCAGAGATACAGCAATCAGAGAGCAGTACTTC.

V and J are TRBV9 and TRBJ2-5; TRBD2 matches 9 bases. The V and J ends lost 4 bases and 5 bases, in that order; junction bases with no gene match: 9. The length of the CDR3 is 15 residues. Looked up from germline, CDR1 is SGDLS and CDR2 is YYNGEE. CDR3 sequence (DNA): TGTGCCAGCAGCCCCAGGACTAGCGTTCCCGAGACCCAGTACTTC. Encoded protein: CASSPRTSVPETQYF.

V and J are TRBV7-2 and TRBJ2-7; the D gene is possibly TRBD1 (6 bases). The CDR3 has 15 residues. Looked up from germline, CDR1 is SGHTA and CDR2 is FQGNSA. V was clipped by 3 bases and J by 4 bases, with 16 bases between them. CDR3 bases: TGTGCCAGCAGCTTTGGGGGCGCAGGGATGTACGAGCAGTACTTC. This sequence encodes CASSFGGAGMYEQYF. The full variable domain, its missing parts supplied by reference TRBV7-2 and TRBJ2-7, is GAGVSQSPSNKVTEKGKDVELRCDPISGHTALYWYRQSLGQGLEFLIYFQGNSAPDKSGLPSDRFSAERTGGSVSTLTIQRTQQEDSAVYLCASSFGGAGMYEQYFGPGTRLTVT.

This chain joins TRBV5-1 and TRBJ2-1, with a tentative D call TRBD1 (6 bases). Per the germline V gene, CDR1 is SGHRS and CDR2 is YFSETQ. The CDR3 runs 12 residues. Trimming took off 2 bases at V and 15 bases at J, with 15 bases between the two ends. The CDR3 region is CASSFEGVGWFF. DNA of the CDR3: TGCGCCAGCAGCTTCGAGGGGGTGGGATGGTTCTTC.

The J gene is TRBJ1-2, the V gene TRBV3-1; D is unclear. This CDR3 comprises 15 residues. Trimming removed 3 bases from V and 4 bases from J, with 15 bases in between. CDR1 is LGHDT and CDR2 is YNNKEL in the germline V gene (reference sequence). The CDR3 is CASSQVRAASYGYTF. The CDR3 DNA follows: TGTGCCAGCAGCCAGGTTCGGGCAGCGAGCTATGGCTACACCTTC.

V usage is TRBV9 and J usage is TRBJ1-1; D remains ambiguous. Germline V gene lookup returns CDR1 SGDLS and CDR2 YYNGEE. V gave up 3 bases and J gave up 0 bases, with 6 bases separating them. CDR3 length: 13 residues. Here the CDR3 DNA reads TGTGCCAGCAGCGCACAGCTGAACACTGAAGCTTTCTTT. This encodes CASSAQLNTEAFF.

With respect to this clonotype: The junction departs from germline at one end; a sequencing error may be responsible. This chain connects TRBV5-1 to TRBJ1-2; D possibly corresponds to TRBD1 (5 bases). The germline V gene encodes CDR1 SGHRS and CDR2 YFSETQ. This CDR3 region has 13 residues. CDR3 amino acids: CAGSPDSNYGYTF. The CDR3 nucleotides are TGCGCCGGCAGCCCTGACAGCAACTATGGCTACACCTTC.

The chain couples TRBV7-2 to TRBJ2-7, with 11 bases lining up with TRBD1. The V and J ends lost 4 bases and 7 bases, in that order; junction bases with no gene match: 9. The CDR3 length is 15 residues. Germline V gene lookup returns CDR1 SGHTA and CDR2 FQGNSA. The CDR3 here is CASSSTGQGEREQYF. The CDR3 DNA reads as TGTGCCAGCAGCTCAACGGGACAGGGGGAAAGAGAGCAGTACTTC.

The CDR3 reads CASSDWEDRGTDTQYF. CDR3 sequence (DNA): TGCGCCAGCAGTGATTGGGAGGATCGGGGCACAGATACGCAGTATTTT. This chain uses TRBV10-1 with TRBJ2-3; a possible D gene is TRBD2 (6 bases). Trimming shortened V by 3 bases and J by 1 base, and 14 bases separated the two germline ends. The length of the CDR3 is 16 residues. Per the germline V gene, CDR1 is WNHNN and CDR2 is SYGVQD (reference sequence).

This clonotype was seen a few times. This rearrangement joins TRBV20-1 to TRBJ1-4, with D perhaps matching TRBD1 (6 bases). CDR3 length: 14 residues. Germline V gene data show CDR1 as DFQATT and CDR2 as SNEGSKA (reference sequence). The germline V and J ends were trimmed by 6 bases and 8 bases, with 19 bases remaining between them. The CDR3 bases are TGCAGTGCACCCAATGGACAGAGTGGGGAAAAACTGTTTTTT. Translation gives CSAPNGQSGEKLFF.

This clonotype was observed a handful of times. The chain uses TRBV7-3 and TRBJ2-1; either TRBD1 or TRBD2 may fit D (5 bases each). Germline CDR1 SGHTA, CDR2 FQGTGA. This CDR3 comprises 17 residues. V lost 4 bases and J lost 7, with 23 bases in between. The CDR3 protein is CASSSRDGIQRDNEQFF. CDR3 bases: TGTGCCAGCAGCTCAAGGGACGGAATCCAGAGGGATAATGAGCAGTTCTTC.

A few counts support this clonotype. The chain has TRBV6-2 or TRBV6-3 and TRBJ2-6; D call uncertain. The V gene lost 7 bases and the J gene lost 0 bases, with 10 bases spanning the gap. The CDR3 runs to 15 residues. Germline CDR1 reads MNHEY; CDR2 reads SVGEGT. The CDR3 DNA reads as TGTGCCAGCACTTCGAGGTTCTCTGGGGCCAACGTCCTGACTTTC. Its protein product is CASTSRFSGANVLTF.

The gene calls are TRBV5-5 and TRBJ1-5; 8 bases map to TRBD1. Trimming took 2 bases from V and 2 from J; bases not matched to a gene: 6. CDR3 length equals 16 residues. CDR1 SGHKS and CDR2 YYEKEE come from the germline V gene (reference sequence). Here the CDR3 DNA reads TGTGCCAGCAGCTTAAGGACAGGGTTGGGCAATCAGCCCCAGCATTTT. Translation gives CASSLRTGLGNQPQHF.

V gene TRBV4-1 combines with J gene TRBJ1-6; D remains ambiguous. The V gene lost 2 bases and the J gene lost 5 bases, with 4 bases spanning the gap. Per germline, CDR1 MGHRA and CDR2 YSYEKL. The CDR3 sequence is 13 residues long. The CDR3 bases are TGCGCCAGCAGCCAAACTAATAATTCACCCCTCCACTTT. This gives the protein CASSQTNNSPLHF.

The V call is TRBV7-3, the J call TRBJ2-5; the D is unclear. Germline assignment: CDR1 SGHTA and CDR2 FQGTGA. This CDR3 contains 13 residues. The V end lost 5 bases, the J end lost 5 bases, and 12 bases lay between the germline ends. CDR3 sequence (DNA): TGTGCCAGCAGCCCCGCTAGAGCGGAGACCCAGTACTTC. Protein: CASSPARAETQYF. The full variable domain, completed using reference TRBV7-3 and TRBJ2-5, is GAGVSQTPSNKVTEKGKYVELRCDPISGHTALYWYRQSLGQGPEFLIYFQGTGAADDSGLPNDRFFAVRPEGSVSTLKIQRTERGDSAVYLCASSPARAETQYFGPGTRLLVL.

The table lists this clonotype with a few counts. J is TRBJ1-3 and V is TRBV20-1; unclear D gene. This CDR3 has 16 amino acids. CDR1 DFQATT and CDR2 SNEGSKA come from the germline V gene (reference sequence). The V end lost 0 bases, the J end lost 0 bases, and 12 bases lay between the germline ends. The CDR3 coding sequence is TGCAGTGCTAGAGATCCTGGCTCCAACTCTGGAAACACCATATATTTT. Translated: CSARDPGSNSGNTIYF.